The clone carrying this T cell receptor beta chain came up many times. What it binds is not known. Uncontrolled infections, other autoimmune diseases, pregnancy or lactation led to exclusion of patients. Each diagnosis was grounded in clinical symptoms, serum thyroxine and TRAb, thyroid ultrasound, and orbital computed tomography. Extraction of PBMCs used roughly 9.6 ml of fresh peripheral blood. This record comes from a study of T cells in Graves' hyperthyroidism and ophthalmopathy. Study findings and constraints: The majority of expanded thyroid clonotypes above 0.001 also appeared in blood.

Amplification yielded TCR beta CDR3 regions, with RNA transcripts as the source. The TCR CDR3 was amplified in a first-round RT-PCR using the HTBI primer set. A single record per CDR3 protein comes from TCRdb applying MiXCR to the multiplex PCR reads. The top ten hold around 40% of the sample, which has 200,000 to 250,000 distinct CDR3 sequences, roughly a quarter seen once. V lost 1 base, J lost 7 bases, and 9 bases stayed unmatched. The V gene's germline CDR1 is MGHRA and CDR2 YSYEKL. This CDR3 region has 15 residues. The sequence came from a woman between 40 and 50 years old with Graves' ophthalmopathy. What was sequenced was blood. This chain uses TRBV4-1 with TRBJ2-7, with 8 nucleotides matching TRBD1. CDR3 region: CASSQGQGPLGEQYF. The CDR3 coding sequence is TGCGCCAGCAGCCAAGGACAGGGGCCCCTTGGAGAGCAGTACTTC.